The present T cell receptor (beta chain) was sequenced within a study of neurological immune-mediated disorders. Findings of the study overall: Expansion of TCR clones was greatest in HTLV-1-associated myelopathy and smallest in multiple sclerosis, where it fell below that of healthy controls.

5'RACE generated cDNA with 10-nucleotide random UMIs. TCRdb reprocessed the 5' RACE reads with MiXCR, giving one entry per CDR3 protein. The sample shows approximately 100,000 distinct CDR3 sequences, roughly 10% of them seen only once. The CDR3 has 14 amino acids. Germline V lookup: CDR1 SNHLY, CDR2 FYNNEI. Time point specified: longitudinal time-point 3. This clonotype was counted only a few times. Its antigen is currently unknown. At one end the junction does not follow the germline gene, possibly because of a read error. This chain links TRBV2 with TRBJ2-2; 9 bases agree with TRBD1. The receptor was isolated from a female donor with HTLV-1-associated myelopathy (HAM/TSP). The sequenced sample was PBMCs. In DNA form, the CDR3 reads TGTGCCAGCGGGGGACAGGGCGACACCAGGGAGCTGTTTTTT. Translation gives CASGGQGDTRELFF.